This TCR beta chain was observed in a study of immune evolution from preneoplasia to lung adenocarcinoma. Produced via immunoSEQ multiplex PCR; TCRdb's table is partial and in-frame only. The sample lists about 10,000 clones; about 80% were seen once. The CDR3 runs 17 residues. V shed 2 bases and J shed 0 bases, with 14 bases lying between them. Germline V gene data show CDR1 as SGHKS and CDR2 as YYEKEE (reference sequence). The chain employs TRBV5-5 and TRBJ1-4; D gene uncertain. This clonotype was obtained from a person aged 70 to 85 with lung adenocarcinoma. The sequencing sample was made of FFPE minimally invasive lung adenocarcinoma tissue. The CDR3 DNA follows: TGTGCCAGCAGCTTATTTACGGGGAGTGCAACTAATGAAAAACTGTTTTTT. Protein product: CASSLFTGSATNEKLFF.